The 24 T cell receptor beta chains presented below share a single source sample, sequenced in a study of T cell responses to AZD1222 COVID-19 vaccine. Some clones are missing from TCRdb's copy, which holds only in-frame ones; the method was immunoSEQ multiplex PCR. The sample includes about 150,000 clones, 90% of them seen just once. The specimen was peripheral blood, collected on day 0 of AZD1222 vaccination. These receptor sequences come from an adult in good health.

The rearrangement uses TRBV9 and TRBJ1-3; D not resolved. This CDR3 region has 14 residues. Germline CDR1 and CDR2: SGDLS and YYNGEE. The V gene lost 4 bases and the J gene lost 0 bases, with 8 bases spanning the gap. In nucleotides, the CDR3 is TGTGCCAGCAGCCCAATGAGCTCTGGAAACACCATATATTTT. The encoded protein is CASSPMSSGNTIYF. Full variable domain (remainder filled in from reference TRBV9 and TRBJ1-3): DSGVTQTPKHLITATGQRVTLRCSPRSGDLSVYWYQQSLDQGLQFLIQYYNGEERAKGNILERFSAQQFPDLHSELNLSSLELGDSALYFCASSPMSSGNTIYFGEGSWLTVV.

The V and J genes are TRBV6-1 and TRBJ1-2, with D perhaps TRBD1 (5 bases). Germline-derived CDR1 and CDR2 are MNHNS and SASEGT. The CDR3 runs to 18 residues. V was cut by 2 bases and J by 4 bases, with 23 bases left in between. The CDR3 DNA is TGTGCCAGCAGTGAAAGGGGAACAGCGTTCCAACGTGGCTATGGCTACACCTTC. Residues: CASSERGTAFQRGYGYTF.

The V gene is TRBV6-1, the J gene TRBJ1-1; D is unclear. Germline V gives CDR1 MNHNS, CDR2 SASEGT. The CDR3 consists of 15 residues. V was clipped by 3 bases and J by 0 bases, with 11 bases between them. The chain's CDR3 is CASSDGRLMNTEAFF. The DNA for the CDR3 is TGTGCCAGCAGTGACGGGAGACTCATGAACACTGAAGCTTTCTTT.

The chain links TRBV3-1 (or the pseudogene TRBV3-2) to TRBJ2-7; TRBD1 matches 9 bases. CDR1 LGHDT and CDR2 YNNKEL come from the germline V gene (reference sequence). CDR3 size: 16 residues. V shed 3 bases, J shed 3 bases, and the junction held 9 bases outside the gene matches. CDR3 sequence: CASSHEGTGWFYEQYF. Here the CDR3 DNA reads TGTGCCAGCAGCCACGAGGGGACAGGGTGGTTCTACGAGCAGTACTTC.

The J gene is TRBJ2-7, the V gene TRBV29-1; D possibly matches TRBD1 or TRBD2 (5 bases each). The CDR3 length is 14 residues. Germline CDR1 is SQVTM and CDR2 is ANQGSEA. V was cut by 4 bases and J by 3 bases, with 16 bases left in between. The CDR3 protein is CSVAGSIQGYEQYF. The DNA for the CDR3 is TGCAGCGTTGCGGGGTCAATCCAGGGCTACGAGCAGTACTTC.

V and J are TRBV7-9 and TRBJ1-1; D remains ambiguous. Trimming took 5 bases from V and 4 from J, leaving 14 bases between them. Germline V gene data show CDR1 as SEHNR and CDR2 as FQNEAQ (reference sequence). This CDR3 contains 14 residues. The CDR3 sequence: CASSRRRDGTEAFF. The DNA for the CDR3 is TGTGCCAGCAGCCGCAGAAGAGATGGCACTGAAGCTTTCTTT.

V and J are TRBV2 and TRBJ1-2; TRBD1 agrees at 9 bases. Germline loops: CDR1 SNHLY, CDR2 FYNNEI. Trimming at V came to 6 bases and at J to 8 bases, leaving 10 bases not matched to a gene. CDR3 length: 14 amino acids. CDR3 amino acids: CASRSGTGSLGYTF. CDR3 nucleotide sequence: TGTGCCAGCAGATCCGGGACAGGGTCTTTAGGCTACACCTTC.

The gene calls are TRBV7-6 and TRBJ2-3; no clear D. From germline, CDR1 is SGHVS and CDR2 FNYEAQ. This CDR3 contains 16 residues. The V gene lost 0 bases and the J gene lost 2 bases, with 12 bases spanning the gap. CDR3 in amino acids: CASSLALGSFTDTQYF. DNA of the CDR3: TGTGCCAGCAGCTTAGCTCTGGGCAGCTTCACAGATACGCAGTATTTT. The full variable domain, in which reference TRBV7-6 and TRBJ2-3 provide the parts outside the CDR3, is GAGVSQSPRYKVTKRGQDVALRCDPISGHVSLYWYRQALGQGPEFLTYFNYEAQQDKSGLPNDRFSAERPEGSISTLTIQRTEQRDSAMYRCASSLALGSFTDTQYFGPGTRLTVL.

The chain combines TRBV11-2 with TRBJ1-3; the match to TRBD1 covers 8 bases. Germline lookup yields CDR1 SGHAT and CDR2 FQNNGV. V lost 4 bases, J lost 4 bases, and 18 bases stayed unmatched. The CDR3 has 19 amino acids. CDR3 residues: CASSSRDRLSYHPGNTIYF. The CDR3 DNA reads as TGTGCCAGCAGCTCCAGGGACAGGCTGTCCTACCATCCGGGAAACACCATATATTTT.

J is TRBJ1-1 and V is TRBV7-2; D gene unclear. Trimming stripped 3 bases from V and 4 bases from J, with 12 bases between. The CDR3 has 14 amino acids. Per germline, CDR1 SGHTA and CDR2 FQGNSA. The CDR3: CASSFRRAPTEAFF. In nucleotides, the CDR3 is TGTGCCAGCAGCTTCAGACGGGCGCCCACTGAAGCTTTCTTT.

This chain uses TRBV5-5 with TRBJ2-4, with D unclear. The V gene lost 0 bases and the J gene lost 6 bases, with 4 bases spanning the gap. Germline CDR1 SGHKS, CDR2 YYEKEE (reference sequence). The CDR3 is 12 amino acids. The chain's CDR3 is CASSLEGNIQYF. DNA for the CDR3: TGTGCCAGCAGCTTGGAGGGAAACATTCAGTACTTC.

This sequence joins TRBV28 and TRBJ2-7, with D tentatively TRBD1 or TRBD2 (6 bases each). Trimming took 7 bases from V and 2 from J, leaving 12 bases between them. CDR1 is MDHEN, CDR2 SYDVKM, per germline. This CDR3 region has 13 residues. CDR3 protein: CASTLGGAYEQYF. In DNA, the CDR3 is TGTGCCAGCACCCTCGGGGGCGCCTACGAGCAGTACTTC.

This clone has just one count. The chain is built from TRBV4-3 and TRBJ1-2; 9 bases are a match to TRBD1. Germline CDR1 reads LGHNA; CDR2 reads YSLEER. The junction had 3 bases not matched to a gene; V was cut back by 0 bases and J by 7 bases. The CDR3 is 14 residues long. This chain's CDR3 is CASSQDGQGPGYTF. CDR3 in DNA: TGCGCCAGCAGCCAAGACGGACAGGGGCCTGGCTACACCTTC.

The chain has TRBV28 and TRBJ2-1, with 7 bases fitting TRBD2. This CDR3 is 15 amino acids long. Germline V gene data show CDR1 as MDHEN and CDR2 as SYDVKM. V dropped 6 bases and J dropped 4; count of bases not matched to a gene: 9. This chain's CDR3 is CASSSGERGYNEQFF. Written as DNA, the CDR3 is TGTGCCAGCAGCTCGGGCGAGCGGGGTTACAATGAGCAGTTCTTC.

This rearrangement joins TRBV7-2 to TRBJ1-2; D gene unclear. The CDR3 spans 13 residues. CDR1 and CDR2 (germline): SGHTA, FQGNSA. The ends were cut back, 1 base at V and 8 bases at J, with 11 bases in the middle. CDR3 nucleotides: TGTGCCAGCAGCTTAGGGCCAGTTAGAGGCTACACCTTC. It translates to CASSLGPVRGYTF. Based on the CDR3 plus reference TRBV7-2 and TRBJ1-2, the full variable domain is GAGVSQSPSNKVTEKGKDVELRCDPISGHTALYWYRQSLGQGLEFLIYFQGNSAPDKSGLPSDRFSAERTGGSVSTLTIQRTQQEDSAVYLCASSLGPVRGYTFGSGTRLTVV.

The rearrangement uses TRBV6-6 and TRBJ2-7, with TRBD1 matching 12 bases. V shed 6 bases, J shed 12 bases, and the junction held 18 bases outside the gene matches. The CDR3 is 16 residues long. The germline V gene has CDR1 MNHNY and CDR2 SVGAGI (reference sequence). CDR3 nucleotides: TGTGCCAGCAGCGACACTATAACCGGGACAGGGGGCTCTGGGTACTTC. The encoded protein is CASSDTITGTGGSGYF.

V gene TRBV9 combines with J gene TRBJ1-2, with D possibly being TRBD1 (5 bases). The germline CDR1 and CDR2 sequences are SGDLS and YYNGEE. The CDR3 runs 18 residues. V gave up 0 bases and J gave up 1 base, with 19 bases separating them. The CDR3 here is CASSVGIRDAWRNYGYTF. The DNA of the CDR3 is TGTGCCAGCAGCGTAGGTATCCGGGACGCATGGCGTAACTATGGCTACACCTTC.

The V call is TRBV5-6, the J call TRBJ2-7; D ambiguous. CDR1 and CDR2 from the germline V gene are SGHDT and YYEEEE. The CDR3 is 15 amino acids. V lost 2 bases and J 4 bases, leaving 16 bases between the germline ends. This CDR3 reads CASSLGPPLAYEQYF. The CDR3 DNA follows: TGTGCCAGCAGCTTAGGACCTCCCCTCGCGTACGAGCAGTACTTC.

This clone was recorded only once. The chain couples TRBV5-5 to TRBJ2-1; D is unresolved. Germline V gene lookup returns CDR1 SGHKS and CDR2 YYEKEE (reference sequence). Trimming cost V 1 base and J 10 bases, with 12 bases left between them. CDR3 length: 13 amino acids. The CDR3 sequence is CASSLFPVGEQFF. The CDR3 DNA follows: TGTGCCAGCAGCTTGTTTCCGGTTGGGGAGCAGTTCTTC. Full variable domain (rest looked up from reference TRBV5-5 and TRBJ2-1): DAGVTQSPTHLIKTRGQQVTLRCSPISGHKSVSWYQQVLGQGPQFIFQYYEKEERGRGNFPDRFSARQFPNYSSELNVNALLLGDSALYLCASSLFPVGEQFFGPGTRLTVL.

V and J are TRBV5-1 and TRBJ1-3; tentatively, D is TRBD1 (5 bases). Germline values: CDR1 SGHRS, CDR2 YFSETQ. The CDR3 loop spans 15 amino acids. Trimming took off 4 bases at V and 8 bases at J, with 19 bases between the two ends. As DNA, the CDR3 is TGCGCCAGCAGCGCGAGCCTTTCCAGGGTGGACACCATATATTTT. Its translation is CASSASLSRVDTIYF.

The chain combines TRBV7-3 with TRBJ1-5, with unresolved D. Germline V lookup: CDR1 SGHTA, CDR2 FQGTGA. The CDR3 length is 14 residues. V lost 3 bases and J 6 bases, leaving 12 bases between the germline ends. The CDR3 is CASSLGGMGQPQHF. The CDR3 DNA reads TGTGCCAGCAGCTTGGGCGGGATGGGTCAGCCCCAGCATTTT.

CDR3 in amino acids: CATSVAYNEGNEQFF. In DNA, the CDR3 is TGTGCCACCAGTGTTGCCTATAACGAGGGCAATGAGCAGTTCTTC. The V and J genes are TRBV24-1 and TRBJ2-1; the D gene is possibly TRBD2 (5 bases). The ends were cut back, 5 bases at V and 6 bases at J, with 16 bases in the middle. The CDR3 extends over 15 amino acids. CDR1 is KGHDR, CDR2 SFDVKD, per germline.

The chain has TRBV6-4 and TRBJ1-2; possible D gene TRBD1, 6 bases. Germline loops: CDR1 MRHNA, CDR2 SNTAGT. With 5 bases removed from V and 3 bases from J, the gap between germline ends came to 13 bases. The CDR3 length is 14 residues. The CDR3 DNA sequence: TGTGCCAGCAGTCGGACAGCGAATGACTATGGCTACACCTTC. Protein sequence: CASSRTANDYGYTF.

This clone appeared once. The CDR3 nucleotides are TGTGCCAGCAGCTTAGACGGGTTCCCCACTGAAGCTTTCTTT. It encodes CASSLDGFPTEAFF. V and J are TRBV7-2 and TRBJ1-1; no clear D gene. Germline V gene sequence: CDR1 SGHTA, CDR2 FQGNSA. The ends were cut back, 1 base at V and 4 bases at J, with 10 bases in the middle. This CDR3 contains 14 residues.